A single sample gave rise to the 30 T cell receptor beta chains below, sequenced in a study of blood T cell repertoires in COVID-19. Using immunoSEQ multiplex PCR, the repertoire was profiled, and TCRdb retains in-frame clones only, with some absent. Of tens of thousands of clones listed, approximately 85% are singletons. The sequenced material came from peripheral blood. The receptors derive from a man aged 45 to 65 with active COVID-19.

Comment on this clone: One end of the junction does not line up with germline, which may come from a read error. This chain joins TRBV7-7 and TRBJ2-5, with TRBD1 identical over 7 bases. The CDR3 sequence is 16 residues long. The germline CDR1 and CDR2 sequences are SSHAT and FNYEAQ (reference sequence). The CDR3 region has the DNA TGTGCTAGCAGCCTCACGACGACAGGGCTGGGGGAGACCCAGTACTTC. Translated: CASSLTTTGLGETQYF.

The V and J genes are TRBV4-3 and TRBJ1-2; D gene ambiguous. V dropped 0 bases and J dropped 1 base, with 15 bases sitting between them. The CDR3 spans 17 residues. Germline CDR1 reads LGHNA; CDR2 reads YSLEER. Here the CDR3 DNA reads TGCGCCAGCAGCCAAGATAGGCGGGGTAGAGATAACTATGGCTACACCTTC. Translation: CASSQDRRGRDNYGYTF.

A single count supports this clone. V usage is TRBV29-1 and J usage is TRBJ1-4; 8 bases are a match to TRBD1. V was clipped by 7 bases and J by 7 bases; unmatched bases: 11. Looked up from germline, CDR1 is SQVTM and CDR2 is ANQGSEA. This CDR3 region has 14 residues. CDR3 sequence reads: CSATRTGISEKLFF. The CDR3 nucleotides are TGCAGCGCTACCCGGACAGGGATAAGTGAAAAACTGTTTTTT.

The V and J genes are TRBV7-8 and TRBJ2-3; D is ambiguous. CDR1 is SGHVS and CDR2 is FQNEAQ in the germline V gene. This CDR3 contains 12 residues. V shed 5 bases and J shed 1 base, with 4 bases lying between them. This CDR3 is CASSPRTDTQYF. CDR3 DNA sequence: TGTGCCAGCAGCCCTCGCACAGATACGCAGTATTTT.

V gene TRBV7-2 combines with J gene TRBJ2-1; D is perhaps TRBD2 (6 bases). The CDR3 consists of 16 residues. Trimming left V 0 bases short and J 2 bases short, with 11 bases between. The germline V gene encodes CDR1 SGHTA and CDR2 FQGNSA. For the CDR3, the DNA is TGTGCCAGCAGCTTAGCCCGCGGGATCCCCTACAATGAGCAGTTCTTC. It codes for CASSLARGIPYNEQFF.

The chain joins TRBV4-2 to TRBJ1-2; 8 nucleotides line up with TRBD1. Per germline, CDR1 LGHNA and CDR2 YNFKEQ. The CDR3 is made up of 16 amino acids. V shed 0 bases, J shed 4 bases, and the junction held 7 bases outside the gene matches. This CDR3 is CASSQELTGGIYGYTF. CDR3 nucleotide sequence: TGTGCCAGCAGCCAAGAACTCACAGGGGGAATCTATGGCTACACCTTC.

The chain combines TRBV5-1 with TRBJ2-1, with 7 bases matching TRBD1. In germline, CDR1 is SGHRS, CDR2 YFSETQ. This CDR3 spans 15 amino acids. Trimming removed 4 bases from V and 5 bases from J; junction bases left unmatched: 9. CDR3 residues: CASSELGQPNNEQFF. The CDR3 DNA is TGCGCCAGCAGCGAGCTGGGACAGCCCAACAATGAGCAGTTCTTC.

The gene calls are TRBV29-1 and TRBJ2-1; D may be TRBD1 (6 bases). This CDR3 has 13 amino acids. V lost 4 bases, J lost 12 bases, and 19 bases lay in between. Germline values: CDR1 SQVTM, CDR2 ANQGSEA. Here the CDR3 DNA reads TGCAGCGTTGGGATAGGGGGTTCGACGGGGCAGTTCTTC. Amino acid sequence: CSVGIGGSTGQFF.

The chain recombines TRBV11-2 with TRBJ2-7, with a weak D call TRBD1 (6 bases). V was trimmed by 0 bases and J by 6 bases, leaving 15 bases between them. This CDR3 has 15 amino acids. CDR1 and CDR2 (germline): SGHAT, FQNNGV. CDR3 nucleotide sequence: TGTGCCAGCAGCTTAGATCCCTCACAGGGAACCGAGCAGTACTTC. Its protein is CASSLDPSQGTEQYF.

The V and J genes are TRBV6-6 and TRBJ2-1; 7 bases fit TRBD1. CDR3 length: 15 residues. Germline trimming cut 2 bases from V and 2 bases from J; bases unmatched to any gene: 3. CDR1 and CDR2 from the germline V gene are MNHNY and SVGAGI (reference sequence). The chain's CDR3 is CASSYSQGAYNEQFF. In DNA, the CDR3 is TGTGCCAGCAGTTACAGTCAGGGGGCCTACAATGAGCAGTTCTTC.

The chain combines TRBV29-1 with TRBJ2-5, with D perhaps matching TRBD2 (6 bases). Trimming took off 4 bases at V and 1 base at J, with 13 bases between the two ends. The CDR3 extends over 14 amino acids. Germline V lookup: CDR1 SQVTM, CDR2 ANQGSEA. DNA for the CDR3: TGCAGCGTTGGCGGGGCCGAAACCCAAGAGACCCAGTACTTC. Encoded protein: CSVGGAETQETQYF.

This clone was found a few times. DNA of the CDR3: TGTGCCGCAGGGCAGGGGCAAGAGACCCAGTACTTC. It codes for CAAGQGQETQYF. The rearrangement uses TRBV28 and TRBJ2-5; tentative D call: TRBD1 (6 bases). The CDR3 spans 12 residues. Per the germline V gene, CDR1 is MDHEN and CDR2 is SYDVKM. Trimming pared 11 bases from V and 2 bases from J, leaving 12 bases between. Using reference TRBV28 and TRBJ2-5 for the parts outside the CDR3, the full variable domain is DVKVTQSSRYLVKRTGEKVFLECVQDMDHENMFWYRQDPGLGLRLIYFSYDVKMKEKGDIPEGYSVSREKKERFSLILESASTNQTSMYLCAAGQGQETQYFGPGTRLLVL.

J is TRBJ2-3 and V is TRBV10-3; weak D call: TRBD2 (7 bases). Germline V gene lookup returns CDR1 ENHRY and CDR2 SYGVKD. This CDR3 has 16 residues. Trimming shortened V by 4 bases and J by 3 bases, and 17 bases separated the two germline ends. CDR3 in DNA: TGTGCCATCAGTGCTAAAGGACTAGGGGGAACAGATACGCAGTATTTT. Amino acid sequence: CAISAKGLGGTDTQYF.

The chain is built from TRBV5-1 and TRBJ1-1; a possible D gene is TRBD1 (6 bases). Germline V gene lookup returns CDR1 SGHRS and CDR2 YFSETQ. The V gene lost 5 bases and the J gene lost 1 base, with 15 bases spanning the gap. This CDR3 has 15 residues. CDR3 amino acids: CASRNRVGGNTEAFF. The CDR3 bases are TGCGCCAGCAGGAACAGGGTAGGAGGGAACACTGAAGCTTTCTTT.

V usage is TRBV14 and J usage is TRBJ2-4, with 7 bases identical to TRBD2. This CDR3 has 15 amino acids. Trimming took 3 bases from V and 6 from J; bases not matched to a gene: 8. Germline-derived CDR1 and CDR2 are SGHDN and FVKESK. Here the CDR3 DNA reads TGTGCCAGCAGCCAGAACCGGGGGGAGGCAAACATTCAGTACTTC. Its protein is CASSQNRGEANIQYF.

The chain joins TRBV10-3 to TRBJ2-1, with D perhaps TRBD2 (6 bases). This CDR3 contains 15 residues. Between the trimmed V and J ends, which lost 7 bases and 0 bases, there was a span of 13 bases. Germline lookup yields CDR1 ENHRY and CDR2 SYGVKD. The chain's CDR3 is CAIMVGGSSYNEQFF. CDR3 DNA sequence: TGTGCCATCATGGTCGGGGGAAGCTCCTACAATGAGCAGTTCTTC.

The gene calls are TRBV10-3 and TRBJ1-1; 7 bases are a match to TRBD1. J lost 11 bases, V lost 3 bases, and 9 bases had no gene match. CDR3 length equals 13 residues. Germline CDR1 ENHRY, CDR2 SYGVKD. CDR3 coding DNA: TGTGCCATCAGTGAACCCGGGACAGCTGGGGCTTTCTTT. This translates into CAISEPGTAGAFF.

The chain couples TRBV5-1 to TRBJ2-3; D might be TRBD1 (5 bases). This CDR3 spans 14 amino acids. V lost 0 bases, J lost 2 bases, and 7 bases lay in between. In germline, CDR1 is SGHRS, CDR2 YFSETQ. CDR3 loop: CASSLGRATDTQYF. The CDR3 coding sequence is TGCGCCAGCAGCTTGGGCAGGGCCACAGATACGCAGTATTTT.

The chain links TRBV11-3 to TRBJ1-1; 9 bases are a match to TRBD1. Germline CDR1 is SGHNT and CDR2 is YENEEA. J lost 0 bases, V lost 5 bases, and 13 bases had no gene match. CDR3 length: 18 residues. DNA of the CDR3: TGTGCCAGCAGCACCAATACAGGGGGCACGAGTTTGAACACTGAAGCTTTCTTT. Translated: CASSTNTGGTSLNTEAFF.

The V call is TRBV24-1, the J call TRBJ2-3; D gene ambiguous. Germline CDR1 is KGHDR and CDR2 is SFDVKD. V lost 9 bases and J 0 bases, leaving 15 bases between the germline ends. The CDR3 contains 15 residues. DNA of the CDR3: TGTGCCACCTCCCCGCACGGAGCTAGCACAGATACGCAGTATTTT. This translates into CATSPHGASTDTQYF.

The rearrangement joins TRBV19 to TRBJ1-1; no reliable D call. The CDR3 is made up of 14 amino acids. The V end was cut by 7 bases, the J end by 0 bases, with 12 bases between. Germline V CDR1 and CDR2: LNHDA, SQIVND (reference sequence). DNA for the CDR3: TGTGCCAGTATAGAGGATCACTTGAACACTGAAGCTTTCTTT. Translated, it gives CASIEDHLNTEAFF.

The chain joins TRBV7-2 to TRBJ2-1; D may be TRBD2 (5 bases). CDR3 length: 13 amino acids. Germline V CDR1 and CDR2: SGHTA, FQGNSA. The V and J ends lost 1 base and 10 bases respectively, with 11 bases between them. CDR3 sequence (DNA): TGTGCCAGCAGCTTAGGTATGAGGAGGGAGCAGTTCTTC. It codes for CASSLGMRREQFF.

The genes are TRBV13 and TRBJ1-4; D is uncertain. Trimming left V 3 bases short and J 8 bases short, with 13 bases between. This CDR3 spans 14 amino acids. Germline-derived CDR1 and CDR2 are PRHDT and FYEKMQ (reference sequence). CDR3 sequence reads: CASSFPGVEEKLFF. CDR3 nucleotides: TGTGCCAGCAGCTTCCCCGGGGTGGAGGAAAAACTGTTTTTT. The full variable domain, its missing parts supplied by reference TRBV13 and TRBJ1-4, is AAGVIQSPRHLIKEKRETATLKCYPIPRHDTVYWYQQGPGQDPQFLISFYEKMQSDKGSIPDRFSAQQFSDYHSELNMSSLELGDSALYFCASSFPGVEEKLFFGSGTQLSVL.

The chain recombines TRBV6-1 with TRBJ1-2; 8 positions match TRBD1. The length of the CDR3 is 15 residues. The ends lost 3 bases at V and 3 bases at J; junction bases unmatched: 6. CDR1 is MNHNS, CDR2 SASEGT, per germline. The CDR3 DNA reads TGTGCCAGCAGTGAGACGGACAGGGCCTACTATGGCTACACCTTC. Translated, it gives CASSETDRAYYGYTF.

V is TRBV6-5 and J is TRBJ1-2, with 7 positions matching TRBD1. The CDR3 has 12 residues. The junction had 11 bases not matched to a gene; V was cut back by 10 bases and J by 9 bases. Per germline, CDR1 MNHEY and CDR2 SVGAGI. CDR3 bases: TGTGCCACCCGGACAGGAGAATCCAGCTACACCTTC. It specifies CATRTGESSYTF.

In DNA form, the CDR3 reads TGTGCCAGCAGCTTAGCGGGGGGACTAGCGACCTACGAGCAGTACTTC. It encodes CASSLAGGLATYEQYF. This chain links TRBV7-9 with TRBJ2-7, with 10 bases that match TRBD2. This CDR3 comprises 16 residues. J was trimmed by 2 bases and V by 0 bases; bases with no gene match: 4. CDR1 SEHNR and CDR2 FQNEAQ come from the germline V gene (reference sequence). The full variable domain, rest sourced from reference TRBV7-9 and TRBJ2-7, is DTGVSQNPRHKITKRGQNVTFRCDPISEHNRLYWYRQTLGQGPEFLTYFQNEAQLEKSRLLSDRFSAERPKGSFSTLEIQRTEQGDSAMYLCASSLAGGLATYEQYFGPGTRLTVT.

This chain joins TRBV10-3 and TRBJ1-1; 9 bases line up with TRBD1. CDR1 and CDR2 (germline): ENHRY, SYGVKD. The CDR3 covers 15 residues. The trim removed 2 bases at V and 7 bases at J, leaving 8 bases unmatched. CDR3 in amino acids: CAISEGTGTGFEAFF. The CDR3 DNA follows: TGTGCCATCAGTGAGGGTACTGGGACAGGGTTTGAAGCTTTCTTT.

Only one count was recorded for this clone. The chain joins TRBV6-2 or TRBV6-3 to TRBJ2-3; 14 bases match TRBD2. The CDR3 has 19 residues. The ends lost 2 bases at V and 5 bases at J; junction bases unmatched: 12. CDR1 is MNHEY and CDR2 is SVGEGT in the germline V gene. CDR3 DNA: TGTGCCAGCAGTTACCGCGGACTAGCGGGGGGCCATCGCATAGATACGCAGTATTTT. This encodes CASSYRGLAGGHRIDTQYF.

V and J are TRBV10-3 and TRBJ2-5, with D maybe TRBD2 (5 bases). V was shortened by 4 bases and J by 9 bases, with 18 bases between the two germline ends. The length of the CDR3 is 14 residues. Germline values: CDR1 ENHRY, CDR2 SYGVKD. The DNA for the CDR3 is TGTGCCATCAGTGCAGACAAGGCCCTGAGGGCCCAGTACTTC. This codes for CAISADKALRAQYF.

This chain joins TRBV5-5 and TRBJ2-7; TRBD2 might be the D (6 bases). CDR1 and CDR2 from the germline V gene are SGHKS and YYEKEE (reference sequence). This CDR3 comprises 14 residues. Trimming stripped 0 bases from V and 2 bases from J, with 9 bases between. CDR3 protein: CASSLGSGAYEQYF. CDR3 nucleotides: TGTGCCAGCAGCTTGGGATCGGGGGCCTACGAGCAGTACTTC.